The source of this TCR beta chain is a study of blood T cell repertoires in COVID-19 (dated by TCRdb to the early 2020s). Regarding the research as a whole: Samples covering the acute and convalescent phases of COVID-19 were provided by collaborators in the United States, Italy and Spain. Nearly every sample came with metadata listing a de-identified subject ID, COVID-19 status, age in years and sex. The repertoires were made available in a free public database intended to serve as a resource for research on the immune response to SARS-CoV-2. Where available, HLA class I and class II types were taken from metadata supplied by the sample provider and were not determined by assay-based typing. The prospective study material was composed of cDNA or gDNA derived from T cells, B-cell-depleted T cells, or PBMCs. Samples came from the ongoing ImmuneRACE study (first 160 participants) plus 1,254 subjects from 6 global collaborators. The dataset comprised deeply sampled blood TCRbeta repertoires from subjects exposed to, actively infected with, or recovered from COVID-19.

Trimmed from V: 8 bases; trimmed from J: 10 bases; junction bases lacking a gene match: 6. The CDR3 runs 13 residues from the cysteine to the phenylalanine. The read is trimmed to its CDR3 DNA, 39 bases read in frame from base 1. The germline V gene specifies ENHRY as CDR1 and SYGVKD as CDR2. To note about this clone: Its antigen is unknown. Per-base qualities were not stored, and no clone one base away is much larger.

Whole blood was collected in K2EDTA tubes by collaborating institutions according to the institutions' own protocols. For TCRbeta analysis, collaborator samples were shipped as frozen whole blood, as isolated PBMCs, or as DNA extracted from either sample type. The immunoSEQ Assay, a bias-controlled multiplex PCR, was used to amplify TCRbeta CDR3 regions from genomic DNA. Regarding the original processing steps: The number of nucleated cells in each sample was estimated by amplification of reference gene primers within the assay. Sequence reads were collapsed and filtered to measure the absolute abundance of every unique TCRbeta CDR3 rearrangement. Productive Simpson clonality was computed per sample as the square root of Simpson's diversity index over productive rearrangements. Here the immuneACCESS table is served through TCRdb, limited to in-frame sequences with V and J called. Missing clones are a known gap in these copies; in checked studies unresolved V genes cover under half, and the rest lacks a known reason. That table supplies the V and J calls and clone size; D and trimming were determined from the DNA. The sample table contains some 80,000 clones; only one count was recorded for approximately 82% of them. The ten largest clones capture about a third of the sample.

On the study overall, not on this receptor specifically: The amount of clinical and demographic metadata varied by source and participant and was provided uncurated.

The receptor was isolated from a woman between 70 and 85 years old with acute or convalescent COVID-19. Recombination joined TRBV10-3 with TRBJ2-1, with TRBD1 identical over 12 junction bases. The specimen sequenced was peripheral blood. The nucleotide sequence is TGTGCCATCGAGGGACAGGGGGCAGAAGAGCAGTTCTTC. This translates into CAIEGQGAEEQFF.